Presented here are 31 T cell receptor beta chains from one specimen sequenced in a study of neurological immune-mediated disorders. TCRdb reprocessed the 5' RACE reads via MiXCR and lists one record per CDR3 protein. The data contain about 99,000 distinct CDR3 sequences, 10% to 12% of them singletons. Sample time point: longitudinal time-point 3. The source material was PBMCs. All receptors derive from a female donor with HTLV-1-associated myelopathy (HAM/TSP).

This clonotype has ten or more counts. The V and J genes are TRBV29-1 and TRBJ2-3, with 8 nucleotides matching TRBD2. The CDR3 totals 14 residues. Per the germline V gene, CDR1 is SQVTM and CDR2 is ANQGSEA. The CDR3 DNA follows: TGCAGTGCAAGGGCGGGGGGCATCACAGATACGCAGTATTTT. Translation gives CSARAGGITDTQYF.

Points on this clonotype: A much more abundant neighbour one base away suggests this may be a read error. V gene TRBV6-1 combines with J gene TRBJ2-3, with D possibly matching TRBD2 (7 bases). The CDR3 sequence is 15 residues long. CDR1 is MNHNS, CDR2 SASEGT, per germline. CDR3 in DNA: TGTTCCAGTGATACAGGGAGGGTCCGCACAGATACGCAGTATTTT. It encodes CSSDTGRVRTDTQYF.

The sample holds many counts of this clonotype. The J gene is TRBJ2-7, the V gene TRBV5-1; 8 positions match TRBD1. The germline V gene has CDR1 SGHRS and CDR2 YFSETQ. CDR3 length: 15 amino acids. The ends lost 3 bases at V and 5 bases at J; junction bases unmatched: 10. The CDR3 sequence is CASSWGTGKYDEQYF. The CDR3 nucleotides are TGCGCCAGCAGCTGGGGGACAGGAAAGTACGACGAGCAGTACTTC.

This clonotype was picked up many times. The chain combines TRBV6-5 with TRBJ2-7; D perhaps matches TRBD2 (5 bases). This CDR3 is built from 13 residues. The germline CDR1 and CDR2 sequences are MNHEY and SVGAGI. Trimming took 4 bases from V and 6 from J, leaving 13 bases between them. The CDR3 bases are TGTGCCAGCAGTTCCACGACGGACTCCGAGCAGTACTTC. This codes for CASSSTTDSEQYF.

On this clonotype: A read error may be the cause here, since a much bigger clone is one base away. V gene TRBV7-8 combines with J gene TRBJ2-3; D is unresolved. Germline CDR1 SGHVS, CDR2 FQNEAQ. The length of the CDR3 is 11 residues. Trimming shortened V by 8 bases and J by 8 bases, and 11 bases separated the two germline ends. The CDR3 region is CASQRWFTQYF. The CDR3 DNA follows: TGTGCCAGCCAACGATGGTTTACGCAGTATTTT.

At least ten counts were recorded for this clonotype. This chain joins TRBV6-5 and TRBJ1-2; unclear D gene. This CDR3 comprises 12 residues. From germline, CDR1 is MNHEY and CDR2 SVGAGI. The germline V and J ends were trimmed by 0 bases and 4 bases, with 3 bases remaining between them. The CDR3 here is CASSYSGYGYTF. The CDR3, as DNA: TGTGCCAGCAGTTACTCGGGCTATGGCTACACCTTC.

This clonotype appeared many times. J is TRBJ2-1 and V is TRBV5-1, with a weak D call TRBD2 (6 bases). Trimming removed 3 bases at V and 3 bases at J, with 13 bases between. CDR3 length: 15 amino acids. Germline loops: CDR1 SGHRS, CDR2 YFSETQ. Here the CDR3 reads CASSSGGTLYNEQFF. In nucleotides, the CDR3 is TGCGCCAGCAGCTCCGGCGGGACTCTCTACAATGAGCAGTTCTTC.

Turning to this clonotype: This sequence may be a read error, since a much larger clone differs from it by one base. V and J are TRBV11-2 and TRBJ2-4, with TRBD2 matching 16 bases. Per germline, CDR1 SGHAT and CDR2 FQNNGV. The CDR3 spans 18 residues. Written as DNA, the CDR3 is TGTGCCAGCAGCTTAGAGGGACTAGCGGGGGGGCCGCGGAACATTCTGTACTTC. Encoded protein: CASSLEGLAGGPRNILYF.

This clonotype was detected many times. The V call is TRBV7-2, the J call TRBJ2-1, with no clear D. This CDR3 region has 12 residues. Per the germline V gene, CDR1 is SGHTA and CDR2 is FQGNSA. The V and J ends lost 5 bases and 9 bases respectively, with 11 bases between them. The CDR3 coding sequence is TGTGCCAGCAGCCAACGACTTCGTGAGCAGTTCTTC. It translates to CASSQRLREQFF.

This clonotype has more than one count but fewer than ten. The chain joins TRBV29-1 to TRBJ1-5; D gene unclear. The CDR3 has 13 amino acids. Trimming took off 3 bases at V and 3 bases at J, with 9 bases between the two ends. CDR1 and CDR2 (germline): SQVTM, ANQGSEA. CDR3 residues: CSVDTGFNQPQHF. Written as DNA, the CDR3 is TGCAGCGTTGATACTGGATTCAATCAGCCCCAGCATTTT.

This clonotype occurred many times. The chain joins TRBV2 to TRBJ1-2; a weak D match, TRBD1 (5 bases). The V and J ends lost 2 bases and 4 bases respectively, with 29 bases between them. Germline values: CDR1 SNHLY, CDR2 FYNNEI. This CDR3 spans 20 amino acids. This CDR3 reads CASSELRSREVGLLSYGYTF. As DNA, the CDR3 is TGTGCCAGCAGTGAACTCCGGTCCAGGGAAGTGGGCTTGCTGAGCTATGGCTACACCTTC.

This clonotype was recorded at least ten times. This rearrangement joins TRBV20-1 to TRBJ2-3; no clear D. This CDR3 comprises 12 residues. Germline CDR1 DFQATT, CDR2 SNEGSKA (reference sequence). The V and J ends lost 3 bases and 0 bases respectively, with 4 bases between them. The CDR3 here is CSARGSTDTQYF. CDR3 sequence (DNA): TGCAGTGCTAGGGGGAGCACAGATACGCAGTATTTT.

In its sample, this clonotype was seen a few times. This chain joins TRBV7-8 and TRBJ2-3; a weak D match, TRBD2 (5 bases). Germline CDR1 and CDR2: SGHVS and FQNEAQ. Trimming removed 4 bases at V and 5 bases at J, with 16 bases between. The CDR3 is made up of 15 amino acids. This CDR3 reads CASSWASSRRDTQYF. In DNA form, the CDR3 reads TGTGCCAGCAGCTGGGCTAGCTCGAGGCGAGATACGCAGTATTTT.

This clonotype appeared many times. The chain joins TRBV5-1 to TRBJ2-3; no definite D call. Germline V CDR1 and CDR2: SGHRS, YFSETQ. Trimming stripped 0 bases from V and 1 base from J, with 12 bases between. The CDR3 extends over 16 amino acids. CDR3 loop: CASSLGSSGGTDTQYF. Written as DNA, the CDR3 is TGCGCCAGCAGCTTGGGAAGTTCGGGTGGCACAGATACGCAGTATTTT.

This clonotype occurred many times. The chain combines TRBV7-9 with TRBJ2-6; D not certain. CDR3 size: 15 residues. Per the germline V gene, CDR1 is SEHNR and CDR2 is FQNEAQ (reference sequence). The V and J ends lost 5 bases and 0 bases respectively, with 8 bases between them. The CDR3 region is CASSPPDSGANVLTF. The CDR3 nucleotides are TGTGCCAGCAGCCCTCCAGACTCTGGGGCCAACGTCCTGACTTTC.

This clonotype was picked up a small number of times. This chain links TRBV5-6 with TRBJ2-3; D is unclear. V dropped 0 bases and J dropped 6 bases, with 11 bases sitting between them. This CDR3 is built from 14 residues. Germline CDR1 is SGHDT and CDR2 is YYEEEE. The CDR3 DNA follows: TGTGCCAGCAGCTTGGCCCAGGCCCCGGATACGCAGTATTTT. It specifies CASSLAQAPDTQYF. The variable domain in full, completed from reference TRBV5-6 and TRBJ2-3, reads DAGVTQSPTHLIKTRGQQVTLRCSPKSGHDTVSWYQQALGQGPQFIFQYYEEEERQRGNFPDRFSGHQFPNYSSELNVNALLLGDSALYLCASSLAQAPDTQYFGPGTRLTVL.

This clonotype was seen many times. The chain joins TRBV7-2 to TRBJ1-2; 9 bases are shared with TRBD1. The CDR3 covers 16 residues. V shed 4 bases, J shed 1 base, and the junction held 7 bases outside the gene matches. Germline CDR1 is SGHTA and CDR2 is FQGNSA. The CDR3 DNA follows: TGTGCCAGCAGCTGTAGGACAGGGGAAGTTAACTATGGCTACACCTTC. It codes for CASSCRTGEVNYGYTF.

This clonotype was observed many times. The genes are TRBV12-3 or TRBV12-4 and TRBJ2-7, with a possible D match to TRBD1 (6 bases). Trimming left V 6 bases short and J 7 bases short, with 10 bases between. The CDR3 covers 11 residues. The CDR3 sequence is CASRRTGEQYF. The CDR3 DNA follows: TGTGCCAGCAGGCGTACAGGGGAGCAGTACTTC.

There are many counts of this clonotype. The V and J genes are TRBV5-1 and TRBJ2-5, with 7 bases fitting TRBD1. This CDR3 region has 15 residues. CDR1 and CDR2 from the germline V gene are SGHRS and YFSETQ. J was trimmed by 2 bases and V by 3 bases; bases with no gene match: 7. CDR3 coding DNA: TGCGCCAGCAGCTACCTTCCAGGGGGACAAGAGACCCAGTACTTC. This gives the protein CASSYLPGGQETQYF. The full variable domain, in which reference TRBV5-1 and TRBJ2-5 provide the parts outside the CDR3, is KAGVTQTPRYLIKTRGQQVTLSCSPISGHRSVSWYQQTPGQGLQFLFEYFSETQRNKGNFPGRFSGRQFSNSRSEMNVSTLELGDSALYLCASSYLPGGQETQYFGPGTRLLVL.

On this clonotype: This clone may be a read error of a much larger clone one base away. The rearrangement links TRBV7-7 to TRBJ2-3; 10 bases are a match to TRBD2. Per the germline V gene, CDR1 is SSHAT and CDR2 is FNYEAQ (reference sequence). The CDR3 spans 18 residues. The chain's CDR3 is CASSLEVIAGGRTGTQYF. CDR3 bases: TGTGCCAGCAGCTTAGAGGTGATAGCGGGGGGTCGCACAGGTACGCAGTATTTT.

This clonotype was counted a few times. Possible read error: a much larger clone is one base away. The chain joins TRBV7-9 to TRBJ1-5; TRBD1 agrees at 10 bases. CDR1 is SEHNR and CDR2 is FQNEAQ in the germline V gene (reference sequence). The length of the CDR3 is 16 residues. Germline trimming cut 0 bases from V and 8 bases from J; bases unmatched to any gene: 7. The CDR3 spells CASSLAWGQGNKPQHF. The DNA for the CDR3 is TGTGCCAGCAGCTTAGCCTGGGGACAGGGGAATAAGCCCCAGCATTTT.

In its sample, this clonotype was seen many times. This sequence joins TRBV5-1 and TRBJ1-5; 8 bases are shared with TRBD1. The CDR3 has 14 amino acids. The J segment lost 5 bases and the V segment lost 0 bases, leaving 1 base of the junction unmatched. CDR1 and CDR2 from the germline V gene are SGHRS and YFSETQ. CDR3 amino acids: CASSLGTGYQPQHF. The CDR3 DNA sequence: TGCGCCAGCAGCTTGGGGACAGGGTATCAGCCCCAGCATTTT. The entire variable domain, with the rest obtained from reference TRBV5-1 and TRBJ1-5, is as follows: KAGVTQTPRYLIKTRGQQVTLSCSPISGHRSVSWYQQTPGQGLQFLFEYFSETQRNKGNFPGRFSGRQFSNSRSEMNVSTLELGDSALYLCASSLGTGYQPQHFGDGTRLSIL.

This clonotype was recorded at least ten times. The J gene is TRBJ2-5, the V gene TRBV5-1, with 13 bases that match TRBD2. The V gene's germline CDR1 is SGHRS and CDR2 YFSETQ. V dropped 0 bases and J dropped 2; count of bases not matched to a gene: 1. The CDR3 extends over 16 amino acids. The DNA of the CDR3 is TGCGCCAGCAGCTTGGGGACTAGCGGGAGACAAGAGACCCAGTACTTC. Encoded protein: CASSLGTSGRQETQYF. Variable domain in full (rest from reference TRBV5-1 and TRBJ2-5): KAGVTQTPRYLIKTRGQQVTLSCSPISGHRSVSWYQQTPGQGLQFLFEYFSETQRNKGNFPGRFSGRQFSNSRSEMNVSTLELGDSALYLCASSLGTSGRQETQYFGPGTRLLVL.

In this sample, this clonotype turned up a few times. The chain joins TRBV3-1 to TRBJ1-1, with 7 nucleotides matching TRBD1. The CDR3 runs 14 residues. J lost 1 base, V lost 5 bases, and 4 bases had no gene match. Germline V gene lookup returns CDR1 LGHDT and CDR2 YNNKEL (reference sequence). DNA for the CDR3: TGTGCCAGCAGCTCCCGGACAGGGAACACTGAAGCTTTCTTT. It translates to CASSSRTGNTEAFF.

This clonotype has at least ten counts. The J gene is TRBJ1-2, the V gene TRBV5-1, with TRBD1 matching over 9 bases. This CDR3 region has 13 residues. Trimming took 3 bases from V and 8 from J; bases not matched to a gene: 5. Germline CDR1 SGHRS, CDR2 YFSETQ. The CDR3 sequence: CASSSTGGVGYTF. CDR3 in DNA: TGCGCCAGCAGCTCGACAGGGGGGGTAGGCTACACCTTC.

Ten or more counts support this clonotype. The V gene is TRBV11-2, the J gene TRBJ2-5, with D perhaps matching TRBD1 (6 bases). V was pared by 5 bases and J by 2 bases, with 9 bases between. In germline, CDR1 is SGHAT, CDR2 FQNNGV. This CDR3 comprises 13 residues. CDR3 sequence: CASSQGQQETQYF. In nucleotides, the CDR3 is TGTGCCAGCAGCCAGGGGCAGCAAGAGACCCAGTACTTC. The full variable domain, with the rest looked up from reference TRBV11-2 and TRBJ2-5, is EAGVAQSPRYKIIEKRQSVAFWCNPISGHATLYWYQQILGQGPKLLIQFQNNGVVDDSQLPKDRFSAERLKGVDSTLKIQPAKLEDSAVYLCASSQGQQETQYFGPGTRLLVL.

This chain joins TRBV6-5 and TRBJ2-7, with 7 bases that match TRBD2. J gave up 3 bases and V 7 bases, and 6 bases lay outside the gene matches. The CDR3 is 13 amino acids. Germline V gene data show CDR1 as MNHEY and CDR2 as SVGAGI. CDR3 DNA sequence: TGTGCCAGCAACCCATCGGGGGGCTACGAGCAGTACTTC. Amino acids: CASNPSGGYEQYF.

This clonotype has at least ten counts. The chain carries TRBV28 and TRBJ1-6, with 7 bases matching TRBD1. This CDR3 spans 18 amino acids. In germline, CDR1 is MDHEN, CDR2 SYDVKM. The ends lost 2 bases at V and 4 bases at J; junction bases unmatched: 11. The CDR3 DNA is TGTGCCAGCAGTTTACCGAGTCGAGGGGGCGGTTATAATTCACCCCTCCACTTT. Translated, it gives CASSLPSRGGGYNSPLHF.

This clonotype was observed many times. The chain recombines TRBV28 with TRBJ2-6; D unresolved. The CDR3 covers 16 residues. V dropped 3 bases and J dropped 2 bases, with 11 bases sitting between them. CDR1 is MDHEN, CDR2 SYDVKM, per germline. DNA of the CDR3: TGTGCCAGCAGTTTTCAAGGTTTGGCTGGGGCCAACGTCCTGACTTTC. It yields the protein CASSFQGLAGANVLTF.

The sample holds many counts of this clonotype. The chain is built from TRBV20-1 and TRBJ2-1; the D gene is possibly TRBD2 (5 bases). The V gene lost 0 bases and the J gene lost 7 bases, with 16 bases spanning the gap. CDR1 is DFQATT, CDR2 SNEGSKA, per germline (reference sequence). The CDR3 runs 15 residues. The chain's CDR3 is CSARDRSGRKNEQFF. DNA for the CDR3: TGCAGTGCTAGAGATCGAAGCGGACGAAAAAATGAGCAGTTCTTC.

This clonotype was counted at least ten times. V is TRBV5-6 and J is TRBJ2-7, with D perhaps TRBD2 (6 bases). This CDR3 contains 15 residues. CDR1 and CDR2 from the germline V gene are SGHDT and YYEEEE. V was trimmed by 0 bases and J by 0 bases, leaving 10 bases between them. The CDR3: CASSLVEGPSYEQYF. The CDR3 DNA follows: TGTGCCAGCAGCTTGGTGGAGGGCCCCTCCTACGAGCAGTACTTC.